One T cell receptor beta chain is described in this entry. Then a second PCR, running about 6 to 11 cycles, was carried out with a sample-barcoded 5' primer and a J-beta primer mix. With 12 random nucleotides, a template-switch adaptor tagged each individual cDNA molecule. TCRdb reprocessed the 5' RACE reads with MiXCR, giving one entry per CDR3 protein. The profile shows about 1.6 million distinct CDR3 sequences, almost 35% of them singletons. In each sample, at least 7 million PBMCs were isolated. The germline CDR1 and CDR2 sequences are DFQATT and SNEGSKA (reference sequence). Trimming shortened V by 5 bases and J by 5 bases, and 16 bases separated the two germline ends. The CDR3 loop spans 14 amino acids. The record originates from a study of blood T cells in healthy people across ages.

The sample comprised blood. This receptor was obtained from a young woman in good health. The rearrangement uses TRBV20-1 and TRBJ2-1; D not certain. CDR3 region: CSAPLNDWNNEQFF. The CDR3 nucleotides read TGCAGTGCTCCGTTAAATGACTGGAACAATGAGCAGTTCTTC.